The 2 T cell receptor beta chains reported below all come from one sample, sequenced in a study of graft-versus-host responses after intestinal transplantation. The antigens for these receptors are not known. This table comes from immunoSEQ multiplex PCR, and its TCRdb copy is limited to in-frame clones, with some not included. The data contain roughly 120,000 clones, approximately 92% of them seen just once; the ten biggest clones take up over 0.1%. Sequencing was performed on unstimulated CD4+ T cells sorted from spleen or lymph node cells, taken before intestinal transplant. The receptors here all came from a human donor who received an intestinal transplant.

V gene TRBV30 combines with J gene TRBJ2-1, with unresolved D. Germline loops: CDR1 GTSNPN, CDR2 SVGIG (reference sequence). Trimming left V 5 bases short and J 8 bases short, with 10 bases between. The CDR3 consists of 11 residues. As DNA, the CDR3 is TGTGCCTGGGAAAGCGTCCATGAGCAGTTCTTC. Translated: CAWESVHEQFF. The complete variable domain, with remaining parts taken from reference TRBV30 and TRBJ2-1, reads SQTIHQWPATLVQPVGSPLSLECTVEGTSNPNLYWYRQAAGRGLQLLFYSVGIGQISSEVPQNLSASRPQDRQFILSSKKLLLSDSGFYLCAWESVHEQFFGPGTRLTVL.

V usage is TRBV5-1 and J usage is TRBJ2-3; 10 bases are a match to TRBD1. The CDR3 extends over 17 amino acids. Germline assignment: CDR1 SGHRS and CDR2 YFSETQ. The V and J ends lost 2 bases and 2 bases, in that order; junction bases with no gene match: 8. The CDR3 region is CASSFTRTGGDTDTQYF. The CDR3 DNA reads TGCGCCAGCAGCTTCACCAGGACAGGGGGGGACACAGATACGCAGTATTTT.